Shown below are 16 T cell receptor beta chains from a single sample sequenced in a study of OX40 agonist ivuxolimab in advanced cancers. Profiling relied on immunoSEQ multiplex PCR, and the TCRdb table lists in-frame clones only, not all of them. This sample has tens of thousands of clones, with just over 85% found just once. The input for sequencing was CD4+ or CD8+ T cells sorted from blood, taken in a trial of the OX40 agonist ivuxolimab. Receptors were obtained from an adult with an advanced solid tumor such as melanoma, head and neck, liver or kidney cancer.

The chain combines TRBV2 with TRBJ1-5; no reliable D call. The CDR3 is made up of 14 amino acids. V was trimmed by 8 bases and J by 1 base, leaving 12 bases between them. Germline V CDR1 and CDR2: SNHLY, FYNNEI. CDR3 sequence reads: CASEPGLSNQPQHF. In nucleotides, the CDR3 is TGTGCCAGCGAACCGGGGTTAAGCAATCAGCCCCAGCATTTT. The variable domain in full, completed from reference TRBV2 and TRBJ1-5, reads EPEVTQTPSHQVTQMGQEVILRCVPISNHLYFYWYRQILGQKVEFLVSFYNNEISEKSEIFDDQFSVERPDGSNFTLKIRSTKLEDSAMYFCASEPGLSNQPQHFGDGTRLSIL.

The chain employs TRBV4-1 and TRBJ1-1, with 7 bases aligning to TRBD1. CDR1 and CDR2 from the germline V gene are MGHRA and YSYEKL. The CDR3 length is 14 residues. Trimming cost V 5 bases and J 2 bases; bases outside gene matches: 5. The DNA for the CDR3 is TGCGCCAGCAGCATAGACAGGGTAAACACTGAAGCTTTCTTT. Protein product: CASSIDRVNTEAFF.

The J gene is TRBJ2-5, the V gene TRBV19; D may be TRBD1 (5 bases). The V and J ends lost 4 bases and 4 bases respectively, with 10 bases between them. CDR1 and CDR2 from the germline V gene are LNHDA and SQIVND (reference sequence). The CDR3 totals 13 residues. CDR3 sequence reads: CASSNRLGETQYF. Here the CDR3 DNA reads TGTGCCAGTAGTAACAGGCTCGGAGAGACCCAGTACTTC.

The rearrangement uses TRBV5-1 and TRBJ2-5, with unresolved D. Germline values: CDR1 SGHRS, CDR2 YFSETQ. Trimming stripped 0 bases from V and 2 bases from J, with 11 bases between. This CDR3 is built from 15 residues. CDR3 sequence: CASSLGGGAQETQYF. CDR3 DNA: TGCGCCAGCAGCTTGGGTGGCGGAGCGCAAGAGACCCAGTACTTC.

The chain employs TRBV6-1 and TRBJ2-3; D is perhaps TRBD1 or TRBD2 (5 bases each). Trimming shortened V by 6 bases and J by 0 bases, and 10 bases separated the two germline ends. The length of the CDR3 is 14 residues. The germline gives CDR1 MNHNS, CDR2 SASEGT. The CDR3: CASSLGDSTDTQYF. CDR3 nucleotides: TGTGCCAGCAGCTTGGGGGACAGCACAGATACGCAGTATTTT.

The genes are TRBV28 and TRBJ2-3, with D perhaps given as TRBD1 or TRBD2 (6 bases each). The germline V gene encodes CDR1 MDHEN and CDR2 SYDVKM. V shed 2 bases and J shed 0 bases, with 15 bases lying between them. The CDR3 runs to 17 residues. This CDR3 is CASSLPPGAGSTDTQYF. The CDR3 DNA reads as TGTGCCAGCAGTTTACCCCCGGGGGCCGGTAGCACAGATACGCAGTATTTT. Full variable domain (remainder filled in from reference TRBV28 and TRBJ2-3): DVKVTQSSRYLVKRTGEKVFLECVQDMDHENMFWYRQDPGLGLRLIYFSYDVKMKEKGDIPEGYSVSREKKERFSLILESASTNQTSMYLCASSLPPGAGSTDTQYFGPGTRLTVL.

The V and J genes are TRBV11-2 and TRBJ2-7; 7 bases agree with TRBD1. V lost 2 bases, J lost 2 bases, and 3 bases stayed unmatched. The V gene's germline CDR1 is SGHAT and CDR2 FQNNGV. The CDR3 has 14 residues. The CDR3: CASSLFGTAYEQYF. CDR3 bases: TGTGCCAGCAGCTTATTCGGGACAGCCTACGAGCAGTACTTC.

The V call is TRBV7-3, the J call TRBJ2-1, with unresolved D. CDR3 size: 13 residues. Trimming left V 2 bases short and J 5 bases short, with 7 bases between. Germline V lookup: CDR1 SGHTA, CDR2 FQGTGA. CDR3 region: CASSLGTDNEQFF. CDR3 sequence (DNA): TGTGCCAGCAGCTTAGGCACGGACAATGAGCAGTTCTTC. Variable domain in full (rest from reference TRBV7-3 and TRBJ2-1): GAGVSQTPSNKVTEKGKYVELRCDPISGHTALYWYRQSLGQGPEFLIYFQGTGAADDSGLPNDRFFAVRPEGSVSTLKIQRTERGDSAVYLCASSLGTDNEQFFGPGTRLTVL.

The chain is built from TRBV6-6 and TRBJ1-3; a possible D gene is TRBD1 (6 bases). V lost 5 bases and J 0 bases, leaving 14 bases between the germline ends. Germline-derived CDR1 and CDR2 are MNHNY and SVGAGI (reference sequence). The length of the CDR3 is 16 residues. DNA for the CDR3: TGTGCCAGCAGTCCAGGACAGTCCCCCTCTGGAAACACCATATATTTT. The encoded protein is CASSPGQSPSGNTIYF.

The J gene is TRBJ2-5, the V gene TRBV6-5; the match to TRBD1 covers 7 bases. The trim removed 6 bases at V and 4 bases at J, leaving 5 bases unmatched. This CDR3 is 13 amino acids long. The germline gives CDR1 MNHEY, CDR2 SVGAGI. CDR3 bases: TGTGCCAGCAGATCCACAGGGGTAGAGACCCAGTACTTC. This codes for CASRSTGVETQYF.

The chain combines TRBV2 with TRBJ2-1; D remains ambiguous. Germline V gene data show CDR1 as SNHLY and CDR2 as FYNNEI. This CDR3 has 12 amino acids. With 7 bases removed from V and 4 bases from J, the gap between germline ends came to 8 bases. CDR3 residues: CASTDLYNEQFF. CDR3 sequence (DNA): TGTGCCAGCACGGATCTTTACAATGAGCAGTTCTTC.

The chain uses TRBV18 and TRBJ2-7, with D tentatively TRBD1 (6 bases). V was trimmed by 3 bases and J by 1 base, leaving 16 bases between them. CDR3 length: 16 residues. The germline V gene has CDR1 KGHSH and CDR2 LQKENI. The chain's CDR3 is CASSPRGTSISYEQYF. The CDR3 nucleotides are TGTGCCAGCTCACCGCGTGGGACATCAATTTCCTACGAGCAGTACTTC.

The J gene is TRBJ2-4, the V gene TRBV6-6; D possibly corresponds to TRBD1 (5 bases). The V and J ends lost 5 bases and 7 bases respectively, with 12 bases between them. Germline V lookup: CDR1 MNHNY, CDR2 SVGAGI (reference sequence). This CDR3 has 13 amino acids. CDR3 loop: CASSAQGVNIQYF. The DNA of the CDR3 is TGTGCCAGCAGTGCTCAGGGTGTTAACATTCAGTACTTC.

The chain carries TRBV5-5 and TRBJ1-1; no firm D call. Deletions cut 0 bases from V and 0 bases from J, with 12 bases between. Germline CDR1 SGHKS, CDR2 YYEKEE (reference sequence). The CDR3 has 16 residues. In DNA form, the CDR3 reads TGTGCCAGCAGCTTGGTAGTTGGGCAGCTGAACACTGAAGCTTTCTTT. Encoded protein: CASSLVVGQLNTEAFF.

The count of this clone is one. The V call is TRBV5-1, the J call TRBJ2-1; 8 nucleotides align to TRBD2. Germline lookup yields CDR1 SGHRS and CDR2 YFSETQ. J was trimmed by 8 bases and V by 4 bases; bases with no gene match: 14. CDR3 length equals 16 residues. The CDR3 protein is CASSPGLSGGVDEQFF. The CDR3 DNA sequence: TGCGCCAGCAGCCCAGGTCTTTCGGGGGGGGTCGATGAGCAGTTCTTC.

This clone appeared a single time. This sequence joins TRBV5-1 and TRBJ2-4; D call uncertain. V dropped 6 bases and J dropped 1 base, with 14 bases sitting between them. This CDR3 contains 15 residues. The germline V gene encodes CDR1 SGHRS and CDR2 YFSETQ. The CDR3 nucleotides read TGCGCCAGCACCTACACCCTGGGGGCCAAAAACATTCAGTACTTC. As protein: CASTYTLGAKNIQYF.